These 3 T cell receptor beta chains were sequenced from one sample in a study of vaccination effects on CD4 cells after COVID-19. The repertoire was sequenced with immunoSEQ multiplex PCR; TCRdb's copy has only in-frame clones and lacks some. The sample includes 20,000 to 25,000 clones, about 81% of them seen just once. These receptors' antigens are unknown. Antigen-specific CD4+ T cells expanded by the ViraFEST assay with viral peptide pools were then sequenced. Isolating CD4+ T cells followed approximately nine days of culture. SARS-CoV-2 infection was confirmed by PCR in the person between March and December 2020. The input for sequencing was CD4+ T cells from PBMCs cultured with a peptide pool, taken before COVID-19 vaccination. The source of these receptors is a human donor who had a prior SARS-CoV-2 infection.

This clone was seen more than once but under ten times. The J gene is TRBJ2-7, the V gene TRBV3-1 (or the pseudogene TRBV3-2); D unclear. The CDR3 runs to 15 residues. Germline V gene lookup returns CDR1 LGHDT and CDR2 YNNKEL (reference sequence). Deletions cut 4 bases from V and 0 bases from J, with 13 bases between. The CDR3 DNA follows: TGTGCCAGCAGCCCTCAATTGGAACCCTCCTACGAGCAGTACTTC. Translation: CASSPQLEPSYEQYF.

This rearrangement joins TRBV5-1 to TRBJ1-6; a weak D match, TRBD1 (6 bases). The CDR3 totals 15 residues. CDR1 and CDR2 (germline): SGHRS, YFSETQ. The V gene lost 4 bases and the J gene lost 14 bases, with 22 bases spanning the gap. The CDR3 loop reads CASSQETGGRGSLHF. CDR3 coding DNA: TGCGCCAGCAGCCAAGAGACAGGCGGACGGGGGTCCCTCCACTTT.

The genes are TRBV5-5 and TRBJ2-6, with D possibly TRBD2 on 5 matching bases. The germline CDR1 and CDR2 sequences are SGHKS and YYEKEE (reference sequence). Trimming removed 1 base from V and 0 bases from J, with 17 bases in between. This CDR3 has 19 residues. CDR3 residues: CASSLFITGRSSGANVLTF. CDR3 nucleotide sequence: TGTGCCAGCAGCTTGTTTATCACGGGGAGATCCTCTGGGGCCAACGTCCTGACTTTC.